One TCR beta chain is described in this entry. RNA, at about 0.45 to 1 ug, was reverse transcribed with random hexamers. From the immunoSEQ multiplex PCR reads, TCRdb called clonotypes with MiXCR, one entry per CDR3 protein. The table has around 230,000 distinct CDR3 sequences, roughly 95% seen once. This specimen belongs to a study of CD8 T cells in Susac syndrome. Germline CDR1 is LGHDT and CDR2 is YNNKEL (reference sequence). The trim removed 4 bases at V and 3 bases at J, leaving 10 bases unmatched. The CDR3 runs 16 residues. What was sequenced was CD4+ T cells from PBMCs. This receptor was taken from a human donor with Susac syndrome. The chain uses TRBV3-1 and TRBJ1-1; 8 positions match TRBD1. CDR3 nucleotide sequence: TGTGCCAGCAGCCCTCGATCCGGACAGGGACACACTGAAGCTTTCTTT. Translating it yields CASSPRSGQGHTEAFF.